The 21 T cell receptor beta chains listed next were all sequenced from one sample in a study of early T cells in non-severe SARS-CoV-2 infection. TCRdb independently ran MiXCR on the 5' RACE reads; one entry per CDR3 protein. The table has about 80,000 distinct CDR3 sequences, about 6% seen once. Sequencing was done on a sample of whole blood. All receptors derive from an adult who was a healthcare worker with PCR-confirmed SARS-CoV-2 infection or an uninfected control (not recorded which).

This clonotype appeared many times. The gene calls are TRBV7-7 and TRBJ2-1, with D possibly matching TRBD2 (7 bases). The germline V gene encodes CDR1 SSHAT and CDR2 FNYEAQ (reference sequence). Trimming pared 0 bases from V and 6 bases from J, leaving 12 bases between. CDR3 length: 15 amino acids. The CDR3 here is CASSLAYGGANEQFF. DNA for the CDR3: TGTGCCAGCAGCTTAGCGTATGGGGGGGCCAATGAGCAGTTCTTC.

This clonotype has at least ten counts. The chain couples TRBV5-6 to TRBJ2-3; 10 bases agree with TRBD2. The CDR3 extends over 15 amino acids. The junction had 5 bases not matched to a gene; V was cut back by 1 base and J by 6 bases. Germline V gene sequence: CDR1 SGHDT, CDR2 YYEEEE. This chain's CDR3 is CASSLRLAGVDTQYF. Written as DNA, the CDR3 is TGTGCCAGCAGCTTGAGGCTAGCGGGAGTGGATACGCAGTATTTT. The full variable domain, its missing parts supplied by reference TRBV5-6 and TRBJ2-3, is DAGVTQSPTHLIKTRGQQVTLRCSPKSGHDTVSWYQQALGQGPQFIFQYYEEEERQRGNFPDRFSGHQFPNYSSELNVNALLLGDSALYLCASSLRLAGVDTQYFGPGTRLTVL.

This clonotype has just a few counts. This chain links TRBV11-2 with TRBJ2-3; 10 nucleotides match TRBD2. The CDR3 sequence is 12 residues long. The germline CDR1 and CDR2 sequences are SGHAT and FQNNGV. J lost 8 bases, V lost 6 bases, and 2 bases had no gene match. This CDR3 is CASRSSGSTQYF. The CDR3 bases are TGTGCCAGCAGATCTAGCGGGAGTACGCAGTATTTT.

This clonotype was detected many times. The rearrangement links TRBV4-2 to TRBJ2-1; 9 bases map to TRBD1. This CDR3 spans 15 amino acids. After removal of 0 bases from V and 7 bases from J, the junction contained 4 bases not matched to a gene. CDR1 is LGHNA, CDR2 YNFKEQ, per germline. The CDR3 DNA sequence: TGTGCCAGCAGCCAAGATCGGGACAGGGCGAATGAGCAGTTCTTC. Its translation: CASSQDRDRANEQFF.

The CDR3 nucleotides are TGTGCCAGCACTGGAGGGGGCAGGGGAGGAAACACCATATATTTT. Translating gives CASTGGGRGGNTIYF. This rearrangement joins TRBV12-3 or TRBV12-4 to TRBJ1-3, with 7 bases lining up with TRBD1. The CDR3 sequence is 15 residues long. V trimming: 7 bases; J trimming: 4 bases; junction bases outside the gene matches: 10.

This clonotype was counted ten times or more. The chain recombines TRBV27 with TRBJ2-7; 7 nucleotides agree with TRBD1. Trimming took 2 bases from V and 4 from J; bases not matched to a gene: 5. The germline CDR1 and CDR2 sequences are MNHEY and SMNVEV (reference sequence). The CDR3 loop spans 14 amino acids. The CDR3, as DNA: TGTGCCAGCAGTTTACGACAGGGCCCTTACGAGCAGTACTTC. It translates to CASSLRQGPYEQYF.

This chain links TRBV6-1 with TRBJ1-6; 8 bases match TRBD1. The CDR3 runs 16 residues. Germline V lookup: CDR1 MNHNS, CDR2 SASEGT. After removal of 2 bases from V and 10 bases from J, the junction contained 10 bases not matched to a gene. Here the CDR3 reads CASSEQSAGGKSPLHF. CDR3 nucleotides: TGTGCCAGCAGTGAACAGTCGGCAGGGGGCAAATCACCCCTCCACTTT.

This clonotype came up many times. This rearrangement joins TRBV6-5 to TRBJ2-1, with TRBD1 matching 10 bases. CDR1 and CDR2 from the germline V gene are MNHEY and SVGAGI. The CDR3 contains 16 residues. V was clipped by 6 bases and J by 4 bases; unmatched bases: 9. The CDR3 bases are TGTGCCAGCAGCAACCGCGGGACAGGGGAGTACAATGAGCAGTTCTTC. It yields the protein CASSNRGTGEYNEQFF.

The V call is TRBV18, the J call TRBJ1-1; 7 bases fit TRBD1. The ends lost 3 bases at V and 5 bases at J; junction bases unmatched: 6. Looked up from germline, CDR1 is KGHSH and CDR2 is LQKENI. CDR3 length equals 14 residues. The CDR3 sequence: CASSPPTGVTEAFF. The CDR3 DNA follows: TGTGCCAGCTCACCCCCAACAGGGGTTACTGAAGCTTTCTTT.

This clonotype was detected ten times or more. The CDR3 spells CASSPRLAGGSNEQFF. CDR3 DNA: TGTGCCAGCAGCCCCCGACTAGCGGGAGGGTCCAATGAGCAGTTCTTC. The chain uses TRBV7-9 and TRBJ2-1; 14 bases fit TRBD2. Germline V gene data show CDR1 as SEHNR and CDR2 as FQNEAQ (reference sequence). V dropped 5 bases and J dropped 6; count of bases not matched to a gene: 6. This CDR3 is 16 amino acids long.

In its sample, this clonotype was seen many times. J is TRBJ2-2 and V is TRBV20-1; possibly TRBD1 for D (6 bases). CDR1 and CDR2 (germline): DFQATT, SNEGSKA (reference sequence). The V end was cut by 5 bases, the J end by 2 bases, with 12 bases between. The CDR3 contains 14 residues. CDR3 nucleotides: TGCAGTGCTTCCCAGGGGCCTAACACCGGGGAGCTGTTTTTT. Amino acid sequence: CSASQGPNTGELFF.

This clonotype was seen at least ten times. The CDR3, as DNA: TGCAGTGCGGTGGCTAGCGGGATTTCGCAGTATTTT. It codes for CSAVASGISQYF. The chain combines TRBV29-1 with TRBJ2-3; 9 bases map to TRBD2. Germline V lookup: CDR1 SQVTM, CDR2 ANQGSEA. This CDR3 contains 12 residues.

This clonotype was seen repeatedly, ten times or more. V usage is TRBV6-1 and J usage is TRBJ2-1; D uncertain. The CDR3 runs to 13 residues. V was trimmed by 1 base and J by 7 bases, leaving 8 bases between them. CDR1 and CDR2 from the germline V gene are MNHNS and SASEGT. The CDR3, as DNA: TGTGCCAGCAGTGAAGGTTGGGGAAATGAGCAGTTCTTC. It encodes CASSEGWGNEQFF.

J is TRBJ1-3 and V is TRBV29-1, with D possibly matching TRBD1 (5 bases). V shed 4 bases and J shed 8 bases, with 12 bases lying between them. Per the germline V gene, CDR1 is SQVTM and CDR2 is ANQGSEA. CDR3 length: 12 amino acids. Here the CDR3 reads CSVATGADTIYF. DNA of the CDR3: TGCAGCGTTGCTACCGGGGCGGACACCATATATTTT. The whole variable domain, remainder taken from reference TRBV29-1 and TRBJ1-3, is SAVISQKPSRDICQRGTSLTIQCQVDSQVTMMFWYRQQPGQSLTLIATANQGSEATYESGFVIDKFPISRPNLTFSTLTVSNMSPEDSSIYLCSVATGADTIYFGEGSWLTVV.

The CDR3 loop reads CASSFIGPAEAFF. CDR3 DNA sequence: TGTGCCAGCAGTTTCATCGGCCCCGCTGAAGCTTTCTTT. V usage is TRBV12-3 or TRBV12-4 and J usage is TRBJ1-1; no definite D call. Trimming pared 3 bases from V and 6 bases from J, leaving 11 bases between. This CDR3 has 13 amino acids.

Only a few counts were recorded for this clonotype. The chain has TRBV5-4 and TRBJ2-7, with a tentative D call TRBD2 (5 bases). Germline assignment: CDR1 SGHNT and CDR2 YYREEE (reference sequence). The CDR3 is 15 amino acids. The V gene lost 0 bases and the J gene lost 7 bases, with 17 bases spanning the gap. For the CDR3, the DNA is TGTGCCAGCAGCTTGGACATCGGGCCTCCGGGGGAGCAGTACTTC. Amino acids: CASSLDIGPPGEQYF.

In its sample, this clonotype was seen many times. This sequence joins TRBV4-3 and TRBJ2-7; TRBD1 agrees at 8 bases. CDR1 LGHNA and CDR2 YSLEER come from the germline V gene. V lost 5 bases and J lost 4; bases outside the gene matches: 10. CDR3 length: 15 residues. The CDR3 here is CASSFSGTGEYEQYF. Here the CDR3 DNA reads TGCGCCAGCAGCTTCTCCGGGACAGGAGAGTACGAGCAGTACTTC.

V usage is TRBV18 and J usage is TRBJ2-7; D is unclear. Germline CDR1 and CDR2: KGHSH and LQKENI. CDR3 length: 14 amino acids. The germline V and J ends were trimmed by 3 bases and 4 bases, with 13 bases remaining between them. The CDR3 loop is CASSPPGARYEQYF. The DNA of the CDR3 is TGTGCCAGCTCACCCCCAGGAGCGCGGTACGAGCAGTACTTC.

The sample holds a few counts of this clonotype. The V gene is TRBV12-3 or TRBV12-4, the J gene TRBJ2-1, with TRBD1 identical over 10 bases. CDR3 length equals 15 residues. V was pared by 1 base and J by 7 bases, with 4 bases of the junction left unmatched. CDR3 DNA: TGTGCCAGCAGTTTAGAGGACAGGGGGTGGAATGAGCAGTTCTTC. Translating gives CASSLEDRGWNEQFF.

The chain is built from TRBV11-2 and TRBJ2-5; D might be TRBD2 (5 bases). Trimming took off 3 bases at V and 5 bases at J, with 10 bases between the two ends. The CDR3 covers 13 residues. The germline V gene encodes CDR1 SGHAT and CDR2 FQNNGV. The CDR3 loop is CASSFGVVETQYF. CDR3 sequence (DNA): TGTGCCAGCAGCTTCGGGGTGGTGGAGACCCAGTACTTC.

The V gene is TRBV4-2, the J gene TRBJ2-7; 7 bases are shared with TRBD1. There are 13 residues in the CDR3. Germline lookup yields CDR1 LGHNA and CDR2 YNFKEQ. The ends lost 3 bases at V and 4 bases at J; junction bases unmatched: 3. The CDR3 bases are TGTGCCAGCAGCCAGGGGGACAGTTACGAGCAGTACTTC. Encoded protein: CASSQGDSYEQYF.